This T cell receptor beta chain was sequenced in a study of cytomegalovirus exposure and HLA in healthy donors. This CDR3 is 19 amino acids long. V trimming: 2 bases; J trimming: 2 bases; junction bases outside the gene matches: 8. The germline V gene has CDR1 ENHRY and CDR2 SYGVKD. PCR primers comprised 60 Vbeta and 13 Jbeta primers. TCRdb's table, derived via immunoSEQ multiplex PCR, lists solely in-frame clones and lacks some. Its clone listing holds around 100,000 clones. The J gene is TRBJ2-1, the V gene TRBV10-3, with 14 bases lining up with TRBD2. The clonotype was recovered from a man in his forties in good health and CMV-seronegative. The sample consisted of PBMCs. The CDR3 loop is CAISEPGTSGRGAYNEQFF. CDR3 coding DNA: TGTGCCATCAGTGAGCCAGGGACTAGCGGGAGAGGAGCCTACAATGAGCAGTTCTTC.